This T cell receptor beta chain was recovered during a study of cytomegalovirus exposure and HLA in healthy donors. The CDR3 runs 14 residues. Trimming at V came to 5 bases and at J to 7 bases, leaving 8 bases not matched to a gene. CDR1 GTSNPN and CDR2 SVGIG come from the germline V gene (reference sequence). The primer mix had 60 Vbeta and 13 Jbeta primers. Profiling relied on immunoSEQ multiplex PCR, and the TCRdb table lists in-frame clones only, not all of them. The top ten hold nearly 2.5% of the sample, which has roughly 180,000 clones, about four fifths seen once. The TCR comes from a male donor in good health and CMV-seronegative. The rearrangement uses TRBV30 and TRBJ1-4; 9 bases map to TRBD1. The source material was PBMCs. CDR3: CAWARDRAAEKLFF. CDR3 nucleotide sequence: TGTGCCTGGGCGAGGGACAGGGCGGCTGAAAAACTGTTTTTT.